Below are 17 T cell receptor beta chains sequenced from a single sample in a study of PD-L1 blockade in urothelial cancer. Produced via immunoSEQ multiplex PCR; TCRdb's table is partial and in-frame only. This table has 60,000 to 75,000 clones, around 85% appearing once. Indicated time point: pretreatment peripheral blood. The starting material was PBMCs, obtained around atezolizumab (anti-PD-L1) treatment. The origin of the receptors is a man in his fifties or sixties with urothelial cancer.

DNA of the CDR3: TGTGCCAGTAGTTTGGGACAGGTGATTAACACTGAAGCTTTCTTT. It encodes CASSLGQVINTEAFF. This chain links TRBV19 with TRBJ1-1; 8 nucleotides align to TRBD1. Germline CDR1 LNHDA, CDR2 SQIVND (reference sequence). Germline trimming cut 5 bases from V and 2 bases from J; bases unmatched to any gene: 7. CDR3 size: 15 residues.

The gene calls are TRBV5-4 and TRBJ2-5, with D unresolved. The V gene lost 3 bases and the J gene lost 4 bases, with 10 bases spanning the gap. In germline, CDR1 is SGHNT, CDR2 YYREEE (reference sequence). The CDR3 covers 13 residues. The CDR3 protein is CASSYPSGETQYF. The CDR3 bases are TGTGCCAGCAGCTACCCGTCGGGAGAGACCCAGTACTTC. Looking up the rest from reference TRBV5-4 and TRBJ2-5 gives the full variable domain: ETGVTQSPTHLIKTRGQQVTLRCSSQSGHNTVSWYQQALGQGPQFIFQYYREEENGRGNFPPRFSGLQFPNYSSELNVNALELDDSALYLCASSYPSGETQYFGPGTRLLVL.

The chain uses TRBV28 and TRBJ1-2; 8 nucleotides line up with TRBD1. CDR3 length: 14 amino acids. Looked up from germline, CDR1 is MDHEN and CDR2 is SYDVKM. V was clipped by 4 bases and J by 2 bases; unmatched bases: 3. DNA of the CDR3: TGTGCCAGCAGTTACGGACAGGGCAACTATGGCTACACCTTC. It yields the protein CASSYGQGNYGYTF.

This clone was detected only once. This chain connects TRBV7-3 to TRBJ2-1; 13 bases fit TRBD2. Germline V gives CDR1 SGHTA, CDR2 FQGTGA. V gave up 1 base and J gave up 4 bases; unmatched junction bases: 10. This CDR3 is built from 19 residues. The CDR3 region has the DNA TGTGCCAGCAGCTTAAAACCCACCGGGACTAGCGGGGAATACAATGAGCAGTTCTTC. As protein: CASSLKPTGTSGEYNEQFF.

This chain connects TRBV15 to TRBJ2-7, with 8 bases matching TRBD1. The length of the CDR3 is 15 residues. The V segment lost 6 bases and the J segment 4 bases; nucleotides outside the gene matches: 11. The germline CDR1 and CDR2 sequences are LNHNV and YYDKDF (reference sequence). DNA of the CDR3: TGTGCCACCAGGGGGGAGACAGGGGCCGGGTACGAGCAGTACTTC. Its protein is CATRGETGAGYEQYF.

The genes are TRBV28 and TRBJ1-5, with 8 positions matching TRBD1. The V gene end was trimmed by 1 base and the J gene end by 7 bases; junction bases not matched to a gene: 3. The germline V gene has CDR1 MDHEN and CDR2 SYDVKM. The CDR3 totals 14 residues. The CDR3, as DNA: TGTGCCAGCAGTTTATCAGGGGGCCGGCAGCCCCAGCATTTT. It codes for CASSLSGGRQPQHF.

The count of this clone is one. This chain connects TRBV7-3 to TRBJ2-7, with 14 bases matching TRBD2. Germline assignment: CDR1 SGHTA and CDR2 FQGTGA. The CDR3 totals 15 residues. With V trimmed by 5 bases and J by 6 bases, 6 bases remained unmatched. CDR3 in DNA: TGTGCCAGCAGCCCTGGACTAGCGGGGGGCTCCGAGCAGTACTTC. This encodes CASSPGLAGGSEQYF.

The CDR3 DNA sequence: TGTGCCAGCAGTCTAACTAGCGGGGCGTTCGAGCAGTACTTC. It specifies CASSLTSGAFEQYF. The chain is built from TRBV6-5 and TRBJ2-7; 10 nucleotides line up with TRBD2. CDR1 is MNHEY and CDR2 is SVGAGI in the germline V gene. Trimming at V came to 5 bases and at J to 6 bases, leaving 7 bases not matched to a gene. CDR3 length equals 14 residues.

CDR3 amino acids: CASSLGRGGLYEQYF. CDR3 nucleotide sequence: TGTGCCAGCAGTCTGGGGCGGGGGGGCCTCTACGAGCAGTACTTC. The genes are TRBV7-2 and TRBJ2-7, with 9 bases identical to TRBD2. Germline V lookup: CDR1 SGHTA, CDR2 FQGNSA. The CDR3 runs to 15 residues. V lost 6 bases, J lost 3 bases, and 9 bases stayed unmatched.

The chain couples TRBV28 to TRBJ2-3, with 9 positions matching TRBD2. V lost 6 bases and J lost 0; bases outside the gene matches: 4. There are 15 residues in the CDR3. In germline, CDR1 is MDHEN, CDR2 SYDVKM. The CDR3 spells CASSVAGASTDTQYF. CDR3 in DNA: TGTGCCAGCAGCGTAGCGGGGGCTAGCACAGATACGCAGTATTTT. The entire variable domain, with the rest obtained from reference TRBV28 and TRBJ2-3, is as follows: DVKVTQSSRYLVKRTGEKVFLECVQDMDHENMFWYRQDPGLGLRLIYFSYDVKMKEKGDIPEGYSVSREKKERFSLILESASTNQTSMYLCASSVAGASTDTQYFGPGTRLTVL.

This chain joins TRBV6-5 and TRBJ2-7; 8 bases map to TRBD1. CDR3 length equals 14 residues. With V trimmed by 2 bases and J by 2 bases, 2 bases remained unmatched. Germline V gene data show CDR1 as MNHEY and CDR2 as SVGAGI. This CDR3 is CASSYGTGPYEQYF. Written as DNA, the CDR3 is TGTGCCAGCAGTTACGGGACAGGTCCCTACGAGCAGTACTTC.

The V gene is TRBV5-1, the J gene TRBJ2-7, with 8 bases that match TRBD1. J lost 7 bases, V lost 0 bases, and 6 bases had no gene match. The CDR3 sequence is 14 residues long. The germline V gene encodes CDR1 SGHRS and CDR2 YFSETQ. The CDR3 sequence is CASSLVQGAGEQYF. The CDR3 DNA reads as TGCGCCAGCAGCTTGGTCCAGGGGGCGGGGGAGCAGTACTTC.

This clone has just a few counts. This chain links TRBV5-4 with TRBJ2-1, with 9 bases aligning to TRBD2. This CDR3 has 16 amino acids. V lost 0 bases and J lost 8; bases outside the gene matches: 9. Germline V gene lookup returns CDR1 SGHNT and CDR2 YYREEE (reference sequence). CDR3 sequence (DNA): TGTGCCAGCAGCTTGGGGGGTAGCGGGGGTCGGTATGAGCAGTTCTTC. Amino acid sequence: CASSLGGSGGRYEQFF.

The chain uses TRBV30 and TRBJ1-5; 7 nucleotides agree with TRBD1. This CDR3 spans 13 amino acids. Trimming at V came to 2 bases and at J to 7 bases, leaving 5 bases not matched to a gene. Per the germline V gene, CDR1 is GTSNPN and CDR2 is SVGIG (reference sequence). CDR3 nucleotide sequence: TGTGCCTGGAGTCCTACAGGGGCACAGCCCCAGCATTTT. This sequence encodes CAWSPTGAQPQHF.

The rearrangement links TRBV6-5 to TRBJ2-1, with 8 bases matching TRBD1. The CDR3 length is 13 residues. Trimming took 7 bases from V and 8 from J; bases not matched to a gene: 7. Germline CDR1 and CDR2: MNHEY and SVGAGI. CDR3 protein: CASTVDRGDEQFF. CDR3 sequence (DNA): TGTGCCAGCACCGTAGACAGGGGCGATGAGCAGTTCTTC.

The chain joins TRBV11-3 to TRBJ2-7, with a tentative D call TRBD2 (5 bases). The germline gives CDR1 SGHNT, CDR2 YENEEA. V lost 6 bases, J lost 3 bases, and 9 bases lay in between. The CDR3 has 12 amino acids. The DNA for the CDR3 is TGTGCCAGCAGTCCGGGATTCTACGAGCAGTACTTC. Its translation: CASSPGFYEQYF.

The genes are TRBV5-4 and TRBJ2-3; D gene uncertain. This CDR3 region has 14 residues. Trimming took 0 bases from V and 2 from J, leaving 7 bases between them. Germline CDR1 reads SGHNT; CDR2 reads YYREEE (reference sequence). The CDR3 nucleotides read TGTGCCAGCAGCTTGGCGAGGCACACAGATACGCAGTATTTT. This sequence encodes CASSLARHTDTQYF.